The rows below give T cell receptor beta chains drawn from one sample of a study of response to subunit inactivated influenza vaccine. TCRdb itself ran the RT-PCR reads through MiXCR, one entry per CDR3 protein. The sample has roughly 780,000 distinct CDR3 sequences, 15% to 20% seen once. The sequencing used PBMCs from blood, collected around 5 days after vaccination. The receptors shown here come from a man aged 45-65 years who received an inactivated influenza vaccine. CDR3s include the opening cysteine and the closing phenylalanine or tryptophan. The D gene is left open where the match is weak. Clone size is shown for a subset of rows, as once, few, many or a class of expanded clone.

v_call	d_call	j_call	clone_size	cdr3_aa	cdr3_nt
TRBV20-1	.	TRBJ2-1	.	CSEGRGYNEQFF	TGCAGTGAGGGGCGGGGCTACAATGAGCAGTTCTTC
TRBV15	TRBD2	TRBJ2-7	.	CATSTLAGAYEQYF	TGTGCCACCAGCACTTTAGCGGGGGCCTACGAGCAGTACTTC
TRBV20-1	.	TRBJ1-3	.	CSASQGFGNTIYF	TGCAGTGCTAGCCAGGGCTTTGGAAACACCATATATTTT
TRBV6-4	TRBD2	TRBJ2-1	.	CASSELAGGLSEQFF	TGTGCCAGCAGTGAACTTGCGGGAGGGCTCTCTGAGCAGTTCTTC
TRBV2	.	TRBJ2-5	.	CASSELLSPEETQYF	TGTGCCAGCAGTGAACTCCTTTCGCCGGAAGAGACCCAGTACTTC
TRBV5-1	TRBD2	TRBJ2-1	many	CASSVSGGAYNEQFF	TGCGCCAGCAGCGTTAGCGGGGGGGCCTACAATGAGCAGTTCTTC
TRBV7-8	TRBD2	TRBJ2-1	.	CASSLDVRLAGGPHNEQFF	TGTGCCAGCAGCTTAGACGTTCGGCTAGCGGGAGGGCCCCACAATGAGCAGTTCTTC
TRBV5-1	.	TRBJ1-1	few	CASSVGRGNTEAFF	TGCGCCAGCAGCGTGGGAAGGGGGAACACTGAAGCTTTCTTT
TRBV12-3/TRBV12-4	TRBD2	TRBJ2-5	.	CASSFGLGGGETQYF	TGTGCCAGCAGTTTCGGACTAGGTGGCGGGGAGACCCAGTACTTC
TRBV7-2	TRBD1	TRBJ1-6	.	CASSFGRDRRDSPLHF	TGTGCCAGCAGCTTCGGTCGGGACAGGCGTGACTCACCCCTCCACTTT
TRBV20-1	TRBD1	TRBJ2-7	few	CSAPGQGSNEQYF	TGCAGTGCACCGGGACAGGGGTCCAACGAGCAGTACTTC
TRBV7-9	.	TRBJ1-1	few	CASSPGMNAFF	TGTGCCAGCAGCCCCGGTATGAATGCTTTCTTT
TRBV12-3/TRBV12-4	.	TRBJ1-2	.	CASSWDNIYGYTF	TGTGCCAGCAGTTGGGACAACATCTATGGCTACACCTTC
TRBV5-1	TRBD2	TRBJ2-3	.	CASSLGSSGGPWGDTQYF	TGCGCCAGCAGCTTGGGATCTAGCGGGGGGCCCTGGGGTGATACGCAGTATTTT
TRBV20-1	TRBD2	TRBJ2-1	many	CSARDWTSGRNEQFF	TGCAGTGCTAGAGACTGGACTAGCGGACGCAATGAGCAGTTCTTC
TRBV7-9	.	TRBJ2-5	few	CASSLDQGTQETQYF	TGTGCCAGCAGCTTAGACCAAGGGACCCAAGAGACCCAGTACTTC
TRBV20-1	TRBD1	TRBJ2-1	medium-sized	CSANPGTVSYNEQFF	TGCAGTGCTAACCCCGGGACAGTCTCCTACAATGAGCAGTTCTTC
TRBV29-1	.	TRBJ2-2	few	CSVDLTVTGELFF	TGCAGCGTTGATTTGACAGTCACCGGGGAGCTGTTTTTT
TRBV27	.	TRBJ2-2	.	CASSLNPSTGELFF	TGTGCCAGCAGTTTAAATCCGAGTACCGGGGAGCTGTTTTTT
TRBV7-2	.	TRBJ2-2	.	CASSLVGTTNTGELFF	TGTGCCAGCAGCTTAGTCGGGACAACGAACACCGGGGAGCTGTTTTTT
TRBV20-1	TRBD2	TRBJ2-7	many	CSAVFRTSAEEQYF	TGCAGTGCTGTCTTCCGGACTAGCGCGGAAGAGCAGTACTTC
TRBV15	.	TRBJ2-7	few	CATSRDQGPYEQYF	TGTGCCACCAGCAGAGATCAGGGGCCCTACGAGCAGTACTTC
TRBV20-1	TRBD1	TRBJ1-1	few	CSARGPRQGAGTEAFF	TGCAGTGCTAGAGGACCTAGGCAGGGGGCGGGCACTGAAGCTTTCTTT
TRBV12-5	.	TRBJ2-5	.	CASGLAPGQQETQYF	TGTGCTAGTGGTTTGGCCCCCGGACAGCAAGAGACCCAGTACTTC
TRBV11-1	.	TRBJ2-2	.	CASSFNRDGELFF	TGTGCCAGCAGCTTCAATCGGGACGGGGAGCTGTTTTTT
TRBV6-1	TRBD2	TRBJ2-1	few	CASIQLAGGNEQFF	TGTGCCAGCATACAACTAGCGGGAGGTAATGAGCAGTTCTTC
TRBV5-1	.	TRBJ2-3	few	CASRAGTDTQYF	TGCGCCAGCCGTGCGGGGACGGATACGCAGTATTTT
TRBV7-2	TRBD1	TRBJ2-2	few	CASSQRQGNTGELFF	TGTGCCAGCAGCCAAAGACAGGGTAACACCGGGGAGCTGTTTTTT
TRBV29-1	.	TRBJ2-2	few	CSAARTGRTGELFF	TGCAGCGCCGCTAGAACAGGGCGCACCGGGGAGCTGTTTTTT
TRBV10-3	TRBD1	TRBJ2-7	.	CAISDPGQTSYEQYF	TGTGCCATCAGTGACCCGGGACAGACCTCCTACGAGCAGTACTTC
TRBV7-2	.	TRBJ2-3	.	CASSPSRTASTDTQYF	TGTGCCAGCAGCCCTTCCCGGACGGCTAGCACAGATACGCAGTATTTT
TRBV5-5	TRBD1	TRBJ2-1	many	CASSPGTGYYNEQFF	TGTGCCAGCAGCCCGGGGACAGGGTACTACAATGAGCAGTTCTTC
TRBV6-2/TRBV6-3	.	TRBJ1-3	many	CASSYTSPGNTIYF	TGTGCCAGCAGTTACACCTCTCCTGGAAACACCATATATTTT
TRBV7-2	TRBD1	TRBJ2-7	few	CASSRGWTGDYEQYF	TGTGCCAGCAGCCGGGGATGGACAGGGGATTACGAGCAGTACTTC
TRBV15	.	TRBJ2-1	few	CATSEYFDALNEQFF	TGTGCCACCAGCGAGTATTTCGATGCCCTCAATGAGCAGTTCTTC
TRBV20-1	.	TRBJ2-3	few	CSAPGQRSTDTQYF	TGCAGTGCCCCCGGACAGCGTAGCACAGATACGCAGTATTTT
TRBV12-3/TRBV12-4	.	TRBJ2-1	.	CASSILQGGGYNEQFF	TGTGCCAGCAGTATCTTACAGGGCGGGGGCTACAATGAGCAGTTCTTC
TRBV9	TRBD2	TRBJ2-1	few	CASSYTGGYNEQFF	TGTGCCAGCAGTTATACGGGGGGATACAATGAGCAGTTCTTC
TRBV12-3/TRBV12-4	TRBD1	TRBJ2-7	many	CASSSNQGAHEQYF	TGTGCCAGCAGTTCGAATCAGGGGGCCCACGAGCAGTACTTC
TRBV6-5	TRBD1	TRBJ2-7	.	CASSYSIDRELGYEQYF	TGTGCCAGCAGTTACTCGATAGACAGGGAGTTAGGCTACGAGCAGTACTTC
TRBV6-1	TRBD1	TRBJ2-1	few	CASSPGQGLIYNEQFF	TGTGCCAGCAGTCCCGGACAGGGACTTATCTACAATGAGCAGTTCTTC
TRBV20-1	.	TRBJ1-2	.	CSASRDMVFYGYTF	TGCAGTGCTAGCAGGGATATGGTTTTCTATGGCTACACCTTC
TRBV20-1	.	TRBJ1-2	.	CSAVAGGVANYGYTF	TGCAGTGCGGTGGCGGGGGGAGTTGCTAACTATGGCTACACCTTC
TRBV11-2	TRBD1	TRBJ2-7	.	CASSLVRGWQGEKTIPYEQYF	TGTGCCAGCAGCTTAGTGAGGGGGTGGCAGGGGGAAAAGACCATCCCATACGAGCAGTACTTC
TRBV7-9	.	TRBJ2-3	.	CASSVAQGGGTDTQYF	TGTGCCAGCAGCGTTGCCCAAGGGGGGGGCACAGATACGCAGTATTTT
TRBV20-1	.	TRBJ2-3	few	CSARVVYLTDTQYF	TGCAGTGCTAGAGTGGTGTATCTTACAGATACGCAGTATTTT